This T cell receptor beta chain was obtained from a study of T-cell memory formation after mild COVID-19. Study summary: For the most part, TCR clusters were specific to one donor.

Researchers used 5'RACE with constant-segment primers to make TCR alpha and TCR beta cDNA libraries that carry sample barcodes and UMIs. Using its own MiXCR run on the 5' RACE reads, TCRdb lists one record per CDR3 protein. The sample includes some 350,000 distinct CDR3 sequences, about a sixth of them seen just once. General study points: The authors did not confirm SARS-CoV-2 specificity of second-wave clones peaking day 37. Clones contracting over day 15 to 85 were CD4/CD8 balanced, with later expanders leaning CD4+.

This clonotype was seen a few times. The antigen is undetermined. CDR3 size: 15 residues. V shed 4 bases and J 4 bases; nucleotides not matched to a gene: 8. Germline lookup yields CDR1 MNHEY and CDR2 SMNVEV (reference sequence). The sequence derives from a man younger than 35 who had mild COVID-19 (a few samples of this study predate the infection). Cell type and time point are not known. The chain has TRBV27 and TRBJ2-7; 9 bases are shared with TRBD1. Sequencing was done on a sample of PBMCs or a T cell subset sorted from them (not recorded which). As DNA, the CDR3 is TGTGCCAGCAGTTCATGGGACAGGGACGGGTACGAGCAGTACTTC. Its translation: CASSSWDRDGYEQYF.